The rows below give T cell receptor beta chains drawn from one sample of a study of CD8 T cells in ankylosing spondylitis. TCRdb reanalysed the 5' RACE reads using MiXCR and keeps one entry per CDR3 protein. The sample has roughly 100,000 distinct CDR3 sequences, about 7.7% seen once; the top ten hold 9.9%. The specimen sequenced was blood, either unsorted or a sorted T cell fraction (not recorded which). The source of these receptors is a male donor with ankylosing spondylitis or in good health (not recorded which). Both conserved end residues are part of each CDR3. Each record gives: D gene, clone size, V gene, CDR3 length, J gene, CDR3 protein, CDR3 DNA. The D gene is left open where the match is weak. Not all rows give a size; the values are once, few, many and, for expanded clones, a class.

D: NA; size: NA; V: TRBV7-2; length: 15; J: TRBJ2-1; CDR3: CASSPQGRGYNEQFF; DNA: TGTGCCAGCAGCCCACAGGGTAGAGGGTACAATGAGCAGTTCTTC
D: NA; size: many; V: TRBV20-1; length: 17; J: TRBJ1-1; CDR3: CSARDQIGGSWNTEAFF; DNA: TGCAGTGCTAGAGATCAAATTGGGGGCTCCTGGAACACTGAAGCTTTCTTT
D: NA; size: few; V: TRBV7-2; length: 12; J: TRBJ1-2; CDR3: CASSKGVYGYTF; DNA: TGTGCCAGCAGTAAAGGGGTCTATGGCTACACCTTC
D: NA; size: few; V: TRBV7-2; length: 15; J: TRBJ2-7; CDR3: CASSLITGVTHEQYF; DNA: TGTGCCAGCAGTCTGATTACGGGAGTAACCCACGAGCAGTACTTC
D: TRBD2; size: many; V: TRBV20-1; length: 14; J: TRBJ2-3; CDR3: CSAKREGRPDTQYF; DNA: TGCAGTGCTAAGCGGGAGGGCCGCCCAGATACGCAGTATTTT
D: TRBD1; size: many; V: TRBV6-1; length: 14; J: TRBJ2-7; CDR3: CASSLRDSLREQYF; DNA: TGTGCCAGCAGTCTCCGGGACAGTTTAAGGGAGCAGTACTTC
D: NA; size: once; V: TRBV5-8; length: 14; J: TRBJ2-7; CDR3: CASSFGLLSYEQYF; DNA: TGTGCCAGCAGCTTCGGACTCCTCTCCTACGAGCAGTACTTC
D: NA; size: many; V: TRBV29-1; length: 13; J: TRBJ1-1; CDR3: CSADRASDTEAFF; DNA: TGCAGCGCCGACCGGGCATCAGACACTGAAGCTTTCTTT
D: TRBD2; size: many; V: TRBV4-3; length: 16; J: TRBJ2-3; CDR3: CASSQTTSGSADTQYF; DNA: TGCGCCAGCAGCCAGACGACTAGCGGGAGTGCAGATACGCAGTATTTT
D: NA; size: many; V: TRBV20-1; length: 14; J: TRBJ1-4; CDR3: CSARLAATNEKLFF; DNA: TGCAGTGCCAGGCTAGCTGCAACTAATGAAAAACTGTTTTTT
D: NA; size: many; V: TRBV7-9; length: 15; J: TRBJ1-3; CDR3: CASSLAGTTGNTIYF; DNA: TGTGCCAGCAGCTTAGCAGGGACAACTGGAAACACCATATATTTT
D: NA; size: many; V: TRBV12-3/TRBV12-4; length: 12; J: TRBJ2-2; CDR3: CASTGTTGELFF; DNA: TGTGCCAGCACCGGGACAACCGGGGAGCTGTTTTTT
D: NA; size: NA; V: TRBV4-2; length: 14; J: TRBJ2-1; CDR3: CASSPVGTGNEQFF; DNA: TGTGCCAGCAGCCCGGTAGGTACGGGCAATGAGCAGTTCTTC
D: TRBD1; size: NA; V: TRBV10-3; length: 17; J: TRBJ1-5; CDR3: CAISESRGGSGNQPQHF; DNA: TGTGCCATCAGTGAGTCGAGAGGGGGCAGCGGCAATCAGCCCCAGCATTTT
D: NA; size: NA; V: TRBV15; length: 13; J: TRBJ1-5; CDR3: CATSQGNNQPQHF; DNA: TGTGCCACCAGCCAGGGCAACAATCAGCCCCAGCATTTT
D: NA; size: many; V: TRBV12-3/TRBV12-4; length: 12; J: TRBJ2-5; CDR3: CASSFPQETQYF; DNA: TGTGCCAGCAGTTTCCCCCAAGAGACCCAGTACTTC
D: NA; size: many; V: TRBV12-3/TRBV12-4; length: 12; J: TRBJ2-1; CDR3: CASKPPYNEQFF; DNA: TGTGCCAGCAAGCCCCCCTACAATGAGCAGTTCTTC
D: NA; size: NA; V: TRBV7-2; length: 16; J: TRBJ1-5; CDR3: CASSFSGRGRNQPQHF; DNA: TGTGCCAGCAGCTTCTCTGGGAGGGGAAGAAATCAGCCCCAGCATTTT
D: TRBD1; size: many; V: TRBV11-2; length: 15; J: TRBJ2-1; CDR3: CASSSDRGLIHEQFF; DNA: TGTGCCAGCAGCTCCGACAGGGGGCTAATACATGAGCAGTTCTTC
D: NA; size: many; V: TRBV7-2; length: 13; J: TRBJ1-5; CDR3: CASSLEGGRPQHF; DNA: TGTGCCAGCAGCTTAGAAGGTGGTCGGCCCCAGCATTTT
D: NA; size: few; V: TRBV7-8; length: 14; J: TRBJ1-4; CDR3: CASSLRRANEKLFF; DNA: TGTGCCAGCAGCTTACGGCGGGCGAATGAAAAACTGTTTTTT
D: TRBD2; size: NA; V: TRBV7-3; length: 16; J: TRBJ2-1; CDR3: CASSLSLAGEINEQFF; DNA: TGTGCCAGCAGCTTAAGCCTAGCGGGGGAGATTAATGAGCAGTTCTTC
D: NA; size: many; V: TRBV15; length: 14; J: TRBJ2-3; CDR3: CATSRSLLPDTQYF; DNA: TGTGCCACCAGCAGAAGTCTGTTACCAGATACGCAGTATTTT
D: NA; size: many; V: TRBV12-3/TRBV12-4; length: 13; J: TRBJ2-3; CDR3: CASSPTSPDTQYF; DNA: TGTGCCAGCAGCCCTACGTCACCAGATACGCAGTATTTT
D: NA; size: NA; V: TRBV7-6; length: 14; J: TRBJ2-4; CDR3: CASSLAPLGAIQYF; DNA: TGTGCCAGCAGCTTAGCCCCCCTAGGTGCCATTCAGTACTTC
D: NA; size: NA; V: TRBV7-8; length: 15; J: TRBJ2-3; CDR3: CASSSGTPMSDTQYF; DNA: TGTGCCAGCAGCTCCGGGACACCTATGTCTGATACGCAGTATTTT
D: NA; size: few; V: TRBV6-1; length: 14; J: TRBJ1-4; CDR3: CASSPSGLGEKLFF; DNA: TGTGCCAGCAGTCCATCGGGCCTTGGGGAAAAACTGTTTTTT
D: NA; size: many; V: TRBV10-3; length: 13; J: TRBJ2-1; CDR3: CAISDSSYNEQFF; DNA: TGTGCCATCAGTGATAGCTCCTACAATGAGCAGTTCTTC
D: NA; size: many; V: TRBV7-2; length: 13; J: TRBJ2-5; CDR3: CASWAGTQETQYF; DNA: TGTGCCAGCTGGGCAGGGACTCAAGAGACCCAGTACTTC
D: NA; size: many; V: TRBV9; length: 13; J: TRBJ2-5; CDR3: CASSVDGFETQYF; DNA: TGTGCCAGCAGCGTAGACGGTTTCGAGACCCAGTACTTC
D: NA; size: many; V: TRBV18; length: 15; J: TRBJ2-7; CDR3: CASSPLRDGSYEQYF; DNA: TGTGCCAGCTCACCACTTCGGGACGGGAGCTACGAGCAGTACTTC
D: NA; size: many; V: TRBV12-5; length: 20; J: TRBJ1-5; CDR3: CASGLVPTGRIPYSNQPQHF; DNA: TGTGCTAGTGGTTTGGTACCAACGGGACGCATCCCCTATAGCAATCAGCCCCAGCATTTT
D: TRBD2; size: NA; V: TRBV10-3; length: 13; J: TRBJ2-3; CDR3: CAISKGGEDTQYF; DNA: TGTGCCATCTCTAAGGGAGGGGAAGATACGCAGTATTTT
D: NA; size: NA; V: TRBV4-1; length: 15; J: TRBJ2-7; CDR3: CASSQAWTPTYEQYF; DNA: TGCGCCAGCAGCCAAGCTTGGACTCCCACCTACGAGCAGTACTTC
D: TRBD1; size: many; V: TRBV19; length: 14; J: TRBJ2-5; CDR3: CASSSTGGEETQYF; DNA: TGTGCCAGTAGTAGCACAGGGGGCGAAGAGACCCAGTACTTC
D: NA; size: NA; V: TRBV29-1; length: 13; J: TRBJ2-7; CDR3: CSVVGIEHYEQYF; DNA: TGCAGCGTTGTGGGGATTGAACACTACGAGCAGTACTTC
D: NA; size: many; V: TRBV19; length: 11; J: TRBJ1-5; CDR3: CASSMTARQHF; DNA: TGTGCCAGTAGTATGACGGCACGCCAGCATTTT
D: TRBD1; size: many; V: TRBV2; length: 18; J: TRBJ2-3; CDR3: CASRASTGPLTSTDTQYF; DNA: TGTGCCAGCAGGGCCTCGACAGGGCCTTTAACTAGCACAGATACGCAGTATTTT
D: NA; size: many; V: TRBV12-3/TRBV12-4; length: 12; J: TRBJ1-1; CDR3: CASSPGTAAAFF; DNA: TGTGCCAGCAGTCCAGGGACGGCTGCAGCTTTCTTT
D: TRBD2; size: many; V: TRBV20-1; length: 14; J: TRBJ2-7; CDR3: CSAREFSGSYEQYF; DNA: TGCAGTGCTAGAGAGTTTAGCGGGAGCTACGAGCAGTACTTC
D: NA; size: many; V: TRBV5-1; length: 14; J: TRBJ1-2; CDR3: CASSLGQPNYGYTF; DNA: TGCGCCAGCAGCCTGGGACAACCTAACTATGGCTACACCTTC
D: NA; size: many; V: TRBV11-2; length: 11; J: TRBJ1-6; CDR3: CASSLDSPLHF; DNA: TGTGCCAGCAGCCTTGATTCACCCCTCCACTTT
D: TRBD2; size: many; V: TRBV10-3; length: 15; J: TRBJ2-1; CDR3: CAISDGTSGYNEQFF; DNA: TGTGCCATCAGTGACGGTACTAGCGGGTACAATGAGCAGTTCTTC
D: NA; size: many; V: TRBV7-8; length: 17; J: TRBJ1-3; CDR3: CASSLGPTGTAGNTIYF; DNA: TGTGCCAGCAGCTTAGGCCCCACCGGGACGGCTGGAAACACCATATATTTT
D: NA; size: many; V: TRBV12-3/TRBV12-4; length: 16; J: TRBJ1-2; CDR3: CASCVGGQGLTYGYTF; DNA: TGTGCCAGCTGTGTAGGGGGGCAGGGACTTACCTATGGCTACACCTTC
D: NA; size: many; V: TRBV7-9; length: 17; J: TRBJ1-1; CDR3: CASSLGGQGIQNTEAFF; DNA: TGTGCCAGCAGCTTAGGGGGGCAGGGGATCCAAAACACTGAAGCTTTCTTT
D: TRBD1; size: many; V: TRBV6-5; length: 17; J: TRBJ1-1; CDR3: CASSYTRDRRPNTEAFF; DNA: TGTGCCAGCAGTTACACCCGGGACAGGAGGCCGAACACTGAAGCTTTCTTT
D: NA; size: many; V: TRBV2; length: 13; J: TRBJ2-3; CDR3: CASGGAGTDTQYF; DNA: TGTGCCAGCGGAGGGGCAGGCACAGATACGCAGTATTTT
D: TRBD2; size: many; V: TRBV12-3/TRBV12-4; length: 13; J: TRBJ2-5; CDR3: CASSPLAQETQYF; DNA: TGTGCCAGCAGTCCACTAGCGCAAGAGACCCAGTACTTC
D: NA; size: many; V: TRBV4-1; length: 14; J: TRBJ2-7; CDR3: CASSQEKGTYEQYF; DNA: TGCGCCAGCAGCCAAGAGAAGGGAACCTACGAGCAGTACTTC
D: NA; size: many; V: TRBV4-3; length: 15; J: TRBJ1-5; CDR3: CASSQDGIRNQPQHF; DNA: TGCGCCAGCAGCCAAGATGGGATTCGTAATCAGCCCCAGCATTTT
D: TRBD2; size: many; V: TRBV15; length: 14; J: TRBJ2-1; CDR3: CASWGGEAENEQFF; DNA: TGTGCCAGCTGGGGAGGGGAGGCGGAGAATGAGCAGTTCTTC
D: NA; size: many; V: TRBV4-3; length: 18; J: TRBJ2-2; CDR3: CASSQDWGYRTNTGELFF; DNA: TGCGCCAGCAGCCAAGATTGGGGTTACAGAACGAACACCGGGGAGCTGTTTTTT
D: NA; size: many; V: TRBV7-9; length: 12; J: TRBJ2-7; CDR3: CASSLVVHEQYF; DNA: TGTGCCAGCAGCTTAGTGGTCCACGAGCAGTACTTC